This T cell receptor beta chain appears in the sequencing data of a study of T cells after yellow fever vaccination. Study background: Low-cell-number fractions were prepared with SMART-Seq v4 Ultra Low Input.

This clonotype has ten or more counts. A single record per CDR3 protein comes from TCRdb applying MiXCR to the 5' RACE reads. Here the sample spans some 560,000 distinct CDR3 sequences, roughly 21% being singletons. This clonotype originated in a man aged 25 to 45 who received the YFV17D yellow fever vaccine. The sequencing here drew on PBMCs, taken 15 days after the yellow fever booster vaccination.

CDR3 loop: CSARELGQGEGEQFF. CDR3 DNA: TGCAGTGCTAGAGAGTTAGGGCAGGGGGAGGGTGAGCAGTTCTTC. V and J are TRBV20-1 and TRBJ2-1; D may correspond to TRBD1 or TRBD2 (7 bases each). Germline CDR1 DFQATT, CDR2 SNEGSKA (reference sequence). This CDR3 is 15 amino acids long. V lost 0 bases and J lost 9, with 18 bases in between.